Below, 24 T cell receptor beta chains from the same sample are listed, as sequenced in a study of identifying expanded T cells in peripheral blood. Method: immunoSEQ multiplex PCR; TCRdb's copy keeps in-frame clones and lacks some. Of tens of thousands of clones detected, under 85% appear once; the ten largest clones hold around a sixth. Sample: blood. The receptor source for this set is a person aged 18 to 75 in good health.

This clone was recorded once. The CDR3 loop is CASSLQGRYEQYF. As DNA, the CDR3 is TGTGCCAGCAGCTTACAGGGGCGCTACGAGCAGTACTTC. The chain links TRBV7-6 to TRBJ2-7; weak D call: TRBD1 (6 bases). In germline, CDR1 is SGHVS, CDR2 FNYEAQ. The CDR3 is made up of 13 amino acids. Between the trimmed V and J ends, which lost 2 bases and 3 bases, there was a span of 8 bases.

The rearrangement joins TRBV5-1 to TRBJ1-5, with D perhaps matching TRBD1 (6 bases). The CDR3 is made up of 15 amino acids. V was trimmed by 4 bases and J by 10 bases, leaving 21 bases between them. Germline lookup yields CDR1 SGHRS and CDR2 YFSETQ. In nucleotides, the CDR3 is TGCGCCAGCAGCCCGACCCCAGGGGAGGAAAAACCCCAGCATTTT. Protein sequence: CASSPTPGEEKPQHF.

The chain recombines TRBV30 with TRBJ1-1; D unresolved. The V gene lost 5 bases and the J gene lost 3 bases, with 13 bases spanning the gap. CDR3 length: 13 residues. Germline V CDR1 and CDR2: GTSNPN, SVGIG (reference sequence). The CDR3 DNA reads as TGTGCCTGGGATTTTGGTAGTTACACTGAAGCTTTCTTT. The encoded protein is CAWDFGSYTEAFF.

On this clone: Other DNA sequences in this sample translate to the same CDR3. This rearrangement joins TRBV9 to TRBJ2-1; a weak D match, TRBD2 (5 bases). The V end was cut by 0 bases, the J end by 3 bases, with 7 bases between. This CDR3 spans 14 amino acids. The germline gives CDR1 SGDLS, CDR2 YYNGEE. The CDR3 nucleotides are TGTGCCAGCAGCGTAGTCGGGGACTACAATGAGCAGTTCTTC. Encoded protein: CASSVVGDYNEQFF.

Here the CDR3 reads CASSSAGGFYNEQFF. The CDR3 DNA follows: TGTGCCAGCAGTTCAGCGGGAGGGTTCTACAATGAGCAGTTCTTC. V is TRBV28 and J is TRBJ2-1; the match to TRBD2 covers 10 bases. The CDR3 contains 15 residues. In germline, CDR1 is MDHEN, CDR2 SYDVKM. V lost 4 bases, J lost 3 bases, and 3 bases stayed unmatched. The full variable domain, with the rest looked up from reference TRBV28 and TRBJ2-1, is DVKVTQSSRYLVKRTGEKVFLECVQDMDHENMFWYRQDPGLGLRLIYFSYDVKMKEKGDIPEGYSVSREKKERFSLILESASTNQTSMYLCASSSAGGFYNEQFFGPGTRLTVL.

CDR3: CTVRQGYEQYF. The CDR3 DNA reads as TGCACCGTCAGACAGGGCTACGAGCAGTACTTC. V is TRBV1 and J is TRBJ2-7; TRBD1 reflects the table's D call only, with no check against the DNA. TRBV1 is annotated as a pseudogene. The CDR3 sequence is 11 residues long.

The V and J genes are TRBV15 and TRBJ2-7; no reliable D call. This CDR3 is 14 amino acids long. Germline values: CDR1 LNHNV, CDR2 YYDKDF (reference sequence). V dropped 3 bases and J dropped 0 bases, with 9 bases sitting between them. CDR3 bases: TGTGCCACCAGCAGGAGCAGGAACTCCTACGAGCAGTACTTC. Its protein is CATSRSRNSYEQYF.

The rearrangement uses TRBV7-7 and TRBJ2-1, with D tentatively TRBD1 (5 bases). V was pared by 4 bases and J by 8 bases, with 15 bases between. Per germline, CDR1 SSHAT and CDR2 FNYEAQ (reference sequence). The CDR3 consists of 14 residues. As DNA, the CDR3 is TGTGCCAGCAGCTCAGAACCAGGGCTAGATGAGCAGTTCTTC. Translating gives CASSSEPGLDEQFF.

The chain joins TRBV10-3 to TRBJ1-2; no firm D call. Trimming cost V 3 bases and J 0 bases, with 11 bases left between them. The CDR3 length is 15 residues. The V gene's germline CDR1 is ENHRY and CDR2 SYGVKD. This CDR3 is CAISETHTANYGYTF. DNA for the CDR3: TGTGCCATCAGTGAAACCCACACAGCTAACTATGGCTACACCTTC.

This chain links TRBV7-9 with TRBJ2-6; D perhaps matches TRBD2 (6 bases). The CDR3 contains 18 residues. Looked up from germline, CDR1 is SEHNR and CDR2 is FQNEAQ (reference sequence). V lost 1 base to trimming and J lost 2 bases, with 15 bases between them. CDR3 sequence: CASSLDPMTSTGANVLTF. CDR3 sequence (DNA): TGTGCCAGCAGCTTAGACCCAATGACTAGTACTGGGGCCAACGTCCTGACTTTC.

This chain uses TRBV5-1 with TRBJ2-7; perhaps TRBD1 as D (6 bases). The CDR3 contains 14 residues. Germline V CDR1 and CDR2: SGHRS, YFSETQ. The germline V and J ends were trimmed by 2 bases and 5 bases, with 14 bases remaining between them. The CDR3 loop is CASSFRDRPDEQYF. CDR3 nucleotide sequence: TGCGCCAGCAGCTTTCGAGACAGGCCCGACGAGCAGTACTTC.

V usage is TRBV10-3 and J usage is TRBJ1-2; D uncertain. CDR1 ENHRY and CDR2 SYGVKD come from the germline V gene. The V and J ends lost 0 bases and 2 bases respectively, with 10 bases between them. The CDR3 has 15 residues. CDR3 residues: CAISESNRGNYGYTF. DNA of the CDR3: TGTGCCATCAGTGAGTCGAATCGGGGAAACTATGGCTACACCTTC.

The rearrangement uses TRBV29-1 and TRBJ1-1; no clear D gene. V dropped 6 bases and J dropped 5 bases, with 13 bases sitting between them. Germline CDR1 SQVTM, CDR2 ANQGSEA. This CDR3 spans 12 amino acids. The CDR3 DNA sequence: TGCAGCGTATCCCGCGGGTTTACTGAAGCTTTCTTT. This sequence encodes CSVSRGFTEAFF.

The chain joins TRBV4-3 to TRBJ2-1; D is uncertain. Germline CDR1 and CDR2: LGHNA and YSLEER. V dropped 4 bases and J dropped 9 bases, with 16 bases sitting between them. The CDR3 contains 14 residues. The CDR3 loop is CASSPWTSAAEQFF. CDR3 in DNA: TGCGCCAGCAGCCCCTGGACCTCCGCGGCTGAGCAGTTCTTC.

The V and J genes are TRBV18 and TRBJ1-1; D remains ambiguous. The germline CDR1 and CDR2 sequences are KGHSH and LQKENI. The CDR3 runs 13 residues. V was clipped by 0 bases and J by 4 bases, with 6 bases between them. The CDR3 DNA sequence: TGTGCCAGCTCACCACCGATTTTCACTGAAGCTTTCTTT. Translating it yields CASSPPIFTEAFF.

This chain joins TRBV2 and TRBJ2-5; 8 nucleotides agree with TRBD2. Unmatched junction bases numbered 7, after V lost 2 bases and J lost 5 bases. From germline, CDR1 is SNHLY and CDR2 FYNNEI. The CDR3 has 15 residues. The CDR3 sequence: CASSETGGPRETQYF. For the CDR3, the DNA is TGTGCCAGCAGTGAAACGGGGGGGCCAAGGGAGACCCAGTACTTC.

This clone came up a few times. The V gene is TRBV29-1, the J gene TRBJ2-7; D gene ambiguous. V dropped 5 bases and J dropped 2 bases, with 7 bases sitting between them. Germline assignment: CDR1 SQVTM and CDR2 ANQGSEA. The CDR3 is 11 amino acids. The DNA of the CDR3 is TGCAGCGTTAAACTCGCCTACGAGCAGTACTTC. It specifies CSVKLAYEQYF.

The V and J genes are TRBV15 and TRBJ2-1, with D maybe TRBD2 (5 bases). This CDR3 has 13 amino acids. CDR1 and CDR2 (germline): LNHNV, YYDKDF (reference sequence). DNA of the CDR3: TGTGGGCTGGGAGTAAGGTTCTACAATGAGCAGTTCTTC. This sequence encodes CGLGVRFYNEQFF.

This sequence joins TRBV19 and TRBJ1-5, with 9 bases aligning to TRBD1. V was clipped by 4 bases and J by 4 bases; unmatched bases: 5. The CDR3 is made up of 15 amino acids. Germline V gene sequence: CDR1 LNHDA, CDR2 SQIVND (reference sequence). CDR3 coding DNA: TGTGCCAGTAGTAAAGGACAGGGGATGAATCAGCCCCAGCATTTT. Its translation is CASSKGQGMNQPQHF.

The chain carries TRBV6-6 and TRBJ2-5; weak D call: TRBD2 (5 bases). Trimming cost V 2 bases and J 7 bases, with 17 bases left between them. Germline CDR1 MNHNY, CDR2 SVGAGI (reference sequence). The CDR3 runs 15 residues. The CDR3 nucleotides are TGTGCCAGCAGTTACACCGCTCTCGGGGATTGGACCCAGTACTTC. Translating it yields CASSYTALGDWTQYF.

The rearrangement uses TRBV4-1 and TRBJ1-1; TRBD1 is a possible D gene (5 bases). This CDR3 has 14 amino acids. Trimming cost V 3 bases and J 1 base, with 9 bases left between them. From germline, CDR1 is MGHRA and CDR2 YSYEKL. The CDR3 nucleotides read TGCGCCAGCAGCCAGGACACCAGGAACACTGAAGCTTTCTTT. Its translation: CASSQDTRNTEAFF.

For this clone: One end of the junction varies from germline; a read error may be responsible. The CDR3 nucleotides read TGTGCCAGCAGCGACCGTTGGGGGGGCTCCTTCAATGAGCAGTTCTTC. Translating gives CASSDRWGGSFNEQFF. The rearrangement joins TRBV11-2 to TRBJ2-1; perhaps TRBD2 as D (7 bases). CDR3 size: 16 residues. The germline V gene encodes CDR1 SGHAT and CDR2 FQNNGV.

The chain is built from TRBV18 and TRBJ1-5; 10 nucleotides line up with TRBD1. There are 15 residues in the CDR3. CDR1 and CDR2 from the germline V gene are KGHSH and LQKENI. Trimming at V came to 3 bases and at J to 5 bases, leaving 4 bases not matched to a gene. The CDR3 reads CASSPGTGDDQPQHF. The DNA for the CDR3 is TGTGCCAGCTCACCCGGGACAGGGGATGATCAGCCCCAGCATTTT.

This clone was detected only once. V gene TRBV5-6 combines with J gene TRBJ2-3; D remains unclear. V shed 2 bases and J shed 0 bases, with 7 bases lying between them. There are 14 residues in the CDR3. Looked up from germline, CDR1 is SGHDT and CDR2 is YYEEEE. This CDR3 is CASSLHPSTDTQYF. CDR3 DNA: TGTGCCAGCAGCTTACACCCTAGCACAGATACGCAGTATTTT.